Following are 3 T cell receptor beta chains from one sample sequenced in a study of shared clonotypes between healthy human individuals. Repertoires were generated with immunoSEQ multiplex PCR, while TCRdb's copy carries only in-frame clones and drops some. In the table there are a few million clones, around 90% of which are singletons. The sequenced material came from naive CD4+ T cells sorted from blood. Indicated subset: CD45RA+ positively selected. Receptors were obtained from a man younger than 30 in good health.

Regarding this clone: The sample contains more than one DNA sequence encoding this CDR3. CDR3: CASSLGVYGYTF. The CDR3 DNA sequence: TGTGCCAGCAGTTTGGGGGTCTATGGCTACACCTTC. V usage is TRBV28 and J usage is TRBJ1-2, with D tentatively TRBD1 (5 bases). The CDR3 is 12 residues long. Germline-derived CDR1 and CDR2 are MDHEN and SYDVKM. V was shortened by 3 bases and J by 4 bases, with 6 bases between the two germline ends.

This sequence joins TRBV7-2 and TRBJ2-7; D is undetermined. Trimming took off 0 bases at V and 12 bases at J, with 12 bases between the two ends. The CDR3 has 12 amino acids. The germline CDR1 and CDR2 sequences are SGHTA and FQGNSA. CDR3 in DNA: TGTGCCAGCAGCTTAGCGACAAATTCGCGGTACTTC. This translates into CASSLATNSRYF.

Worth noting for this clone: Other DNA sequences from this sample encode an identical CDR3 as well. This chain connects TRBV10-3 to TRBJ2-5; D not resolved. CDR1 is ENHRY, CDR2 SYGVKD, per germline. This CDR3 has 13 residues. V lost 0 bases to trimming and J lost 4 bases, with 6 bases between them. CDR3 amino acids: CAISESAVETQYF. CDR3 in DNA: TGTGCCATCAGTGAGTCGGCGGTAGAGACCCAGTACTTC.